This T cell receptor (beta chain) appears in the sequencing data of a study of blood T cell repertoires in COVID-19. The wider study: Sources were T cells, B-cell-depleted T cells, or PBMCs; the material itself was cDNA or gDNA.

Participants came from under 30 US areas, aged about 18 to 89 years. Participant reports of clinical history set cohort assignment. This CDR3 contains 15 residues. V lost 2 bases to trimming and J lost 4 bases, with 14 bases between them. Germline V gene lookup returns CDR1 MNHEY and CDR2 SVGEGT. In the study's own analysis: For nucleated cells, counts were estimated from reference gene primer amplification. Clones were sequenced by immunoSEQ multiplex PCR, and TCRdb holds only the in-frame ones, with some missing. The V and J calls and the clone size are those of that table, but D and trimming were determined from the DNA. Among hundreds of thousands of clones listed, roughly four fifths were seen once.

Sequencing was carried out using PBMCs or T cells enriched from blood (not recorded which). The clonotype was recovered from a woman between 40 and 50 years old who had been exposed to COVID-19. This sequence joins TRBV6-2 or TRBV6-3 and TRBJ1-2; D unresolved. CDR3: CASSYPGLLAYGYTF. Here the CDR3 DNA reads TGTGCCAGCAGTTACCCGGGGTTGCTAGCCTATGGCTACACCTTC.